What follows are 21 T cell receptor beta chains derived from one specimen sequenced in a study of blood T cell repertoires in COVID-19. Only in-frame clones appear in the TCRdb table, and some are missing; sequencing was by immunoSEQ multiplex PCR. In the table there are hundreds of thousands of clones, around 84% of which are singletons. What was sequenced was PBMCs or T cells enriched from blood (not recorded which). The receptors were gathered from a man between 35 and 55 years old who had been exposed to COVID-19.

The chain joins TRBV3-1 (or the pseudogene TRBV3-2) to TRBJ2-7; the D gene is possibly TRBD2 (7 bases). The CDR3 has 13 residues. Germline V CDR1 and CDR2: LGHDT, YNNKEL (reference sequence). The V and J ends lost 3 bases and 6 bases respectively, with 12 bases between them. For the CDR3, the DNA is TGTGCCAGCAGCCAGGGGGGGGCAGGCGAGCAGTACTTC. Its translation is CASSQGGAGEQYF.

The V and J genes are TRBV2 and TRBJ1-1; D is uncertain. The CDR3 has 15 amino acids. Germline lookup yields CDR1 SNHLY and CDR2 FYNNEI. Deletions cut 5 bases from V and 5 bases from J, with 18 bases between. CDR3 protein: CASSPRTGGSTEAFF. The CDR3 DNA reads TGTGCCAGCAGTCCTCGGACGGGAGGGTCGACTGAAGCTTTCTTT.

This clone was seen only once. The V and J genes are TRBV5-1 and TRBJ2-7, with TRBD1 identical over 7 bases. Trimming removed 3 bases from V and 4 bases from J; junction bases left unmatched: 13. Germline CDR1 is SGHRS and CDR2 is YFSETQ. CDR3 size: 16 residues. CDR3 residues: CASSSTSGQAGYEQYF. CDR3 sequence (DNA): TGCGCCAGCAGCTCGACTTCAGGACAGGCGGGTTACGAGCAGTACTTC.

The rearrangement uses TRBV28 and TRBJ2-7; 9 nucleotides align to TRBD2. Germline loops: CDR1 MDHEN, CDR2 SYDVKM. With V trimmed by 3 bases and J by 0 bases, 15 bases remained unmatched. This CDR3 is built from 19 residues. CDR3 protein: CASSFQREAPPILSYEQYF. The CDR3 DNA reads TGTGCCAGCAGTTTTCAGCGGGAGGCCCCTCCTATCCTCTCCTACGAGCAGTACTTC.

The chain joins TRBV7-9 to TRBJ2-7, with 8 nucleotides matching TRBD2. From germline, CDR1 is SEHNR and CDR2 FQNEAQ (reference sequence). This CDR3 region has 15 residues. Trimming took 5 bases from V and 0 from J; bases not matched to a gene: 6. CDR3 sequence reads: CASSPGGGLSYEQYF. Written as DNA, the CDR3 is TGTGCCAGCAGCCCCGGGGGGGGCCTCTCCTACGAGCAGTACTTC.

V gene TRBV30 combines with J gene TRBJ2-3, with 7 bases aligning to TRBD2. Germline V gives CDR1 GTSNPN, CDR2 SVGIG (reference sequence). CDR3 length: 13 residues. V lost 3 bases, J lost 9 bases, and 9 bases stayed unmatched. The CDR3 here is CAWSIRPRETQYF. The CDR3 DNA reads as TGTGCCTGGAGCATACGGCCGCGGGAGACGCAGTATTTT. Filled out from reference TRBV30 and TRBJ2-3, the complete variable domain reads SQTIHQWPATLVQPVGSPLSLECTVEGTSNPNLYWYRQAAGRGLQLLFYSVGIGQISSEVPQNLSASRPQDRQFILSSKKLLLSDSGFYLCAWSIRPRETQYFGPGTRLTVL.

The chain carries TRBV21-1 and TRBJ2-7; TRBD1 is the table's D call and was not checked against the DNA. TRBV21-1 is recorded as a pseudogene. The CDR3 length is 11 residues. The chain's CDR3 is CASWLTYEQYF. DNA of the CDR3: TGTGCCAGCTGGCTTACCTACGAGCAGTACTTC.

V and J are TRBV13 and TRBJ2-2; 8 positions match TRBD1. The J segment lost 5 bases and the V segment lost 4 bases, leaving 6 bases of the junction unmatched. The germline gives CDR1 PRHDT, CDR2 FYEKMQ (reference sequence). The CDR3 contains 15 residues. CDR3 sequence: CASSSAGQVTGELFF. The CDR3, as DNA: TGTGCCAGCAGCTCTGCGGGACAGGTGACCGGGGAGCTGTTTTTT.

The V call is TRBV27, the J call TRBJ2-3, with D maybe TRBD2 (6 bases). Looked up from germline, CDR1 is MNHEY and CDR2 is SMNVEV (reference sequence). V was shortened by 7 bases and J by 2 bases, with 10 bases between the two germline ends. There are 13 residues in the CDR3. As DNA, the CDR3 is TGTGCCAGCAACGGCGGGGACACAGATACGCAGTATTTT. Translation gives CASNGGDTDTQYF.

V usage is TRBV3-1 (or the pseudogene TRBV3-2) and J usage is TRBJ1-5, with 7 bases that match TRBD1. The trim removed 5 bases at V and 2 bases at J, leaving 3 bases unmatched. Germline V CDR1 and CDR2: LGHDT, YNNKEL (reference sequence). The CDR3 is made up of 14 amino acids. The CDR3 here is CASSFGTGNQPQHF. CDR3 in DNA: TGTGCCAGCAGCTTCGGGACAGGCAATCAGCCCCAGCATTTT.

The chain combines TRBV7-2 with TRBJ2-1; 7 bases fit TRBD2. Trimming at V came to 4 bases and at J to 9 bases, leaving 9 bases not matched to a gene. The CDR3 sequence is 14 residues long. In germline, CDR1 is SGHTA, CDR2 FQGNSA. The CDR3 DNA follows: TGTGCCAGCAGCTCTCCCGGGGAGGGGAGTGAGCAGTTCTTC. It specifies CASSSPGEGSEQFF.

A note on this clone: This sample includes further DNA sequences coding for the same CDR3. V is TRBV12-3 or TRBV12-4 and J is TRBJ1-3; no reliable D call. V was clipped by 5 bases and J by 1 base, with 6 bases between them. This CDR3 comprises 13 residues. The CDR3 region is CASSRVSGNTIYF. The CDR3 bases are TGTGCCAGCAGTAGAGTTTCTGGAAACACCATATATTTT.

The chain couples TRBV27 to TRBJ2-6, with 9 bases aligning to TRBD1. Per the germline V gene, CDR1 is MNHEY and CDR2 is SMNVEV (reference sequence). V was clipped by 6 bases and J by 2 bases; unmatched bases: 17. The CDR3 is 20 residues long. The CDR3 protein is CASRGTYRDRVGAGANVLTF. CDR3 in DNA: TGTGCCAGCAGGGGGACTTACCGGGACAGGGTAGGCGCTGGGGCCAACGTCCTGACTTTC.

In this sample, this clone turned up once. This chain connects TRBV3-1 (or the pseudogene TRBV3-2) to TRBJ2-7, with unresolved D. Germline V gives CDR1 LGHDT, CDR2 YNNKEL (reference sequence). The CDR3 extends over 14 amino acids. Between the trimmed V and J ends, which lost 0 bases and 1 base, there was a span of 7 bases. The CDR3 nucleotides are TGTGCCAGCAGCCAAGATAGTGTATCCTACGAGCAGTACTTC. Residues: CASSQDSVSYEQYF.

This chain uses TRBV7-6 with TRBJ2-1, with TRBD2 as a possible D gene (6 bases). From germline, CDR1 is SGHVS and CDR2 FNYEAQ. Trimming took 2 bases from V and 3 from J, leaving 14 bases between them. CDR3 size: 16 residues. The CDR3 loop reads CASSLRVAGRYNEQFF. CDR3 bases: TGTGCCAGCAGCTTAAGAGTGGCGGGGCGCTACAATGAGCAGTTCTTC.

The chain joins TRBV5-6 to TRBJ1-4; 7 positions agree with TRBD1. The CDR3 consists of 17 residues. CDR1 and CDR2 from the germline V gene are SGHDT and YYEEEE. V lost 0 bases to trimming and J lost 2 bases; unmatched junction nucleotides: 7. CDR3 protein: CASSLVRQGRTNEKLFF. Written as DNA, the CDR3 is TGTGCCAGCAGCTTGGTGCGACAGGGCCGCACTAATGAAAAACTGTTTTTT.

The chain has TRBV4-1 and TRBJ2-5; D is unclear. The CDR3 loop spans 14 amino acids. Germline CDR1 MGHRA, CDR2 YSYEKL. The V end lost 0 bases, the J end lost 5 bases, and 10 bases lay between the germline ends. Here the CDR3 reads CASSQDSSWETQYF. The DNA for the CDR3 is TGCGCCAGCAGCCAAGATAGTTCCTGGGAGACCCAGTACTTC.

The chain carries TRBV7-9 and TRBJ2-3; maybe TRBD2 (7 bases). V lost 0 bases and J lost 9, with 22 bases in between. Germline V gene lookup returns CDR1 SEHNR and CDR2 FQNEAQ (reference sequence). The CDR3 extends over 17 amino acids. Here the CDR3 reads CASSLAHPRGLGVTQYF. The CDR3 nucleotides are TGTGCCAGCAGCTTAGCGCACCCGCGGGGGCTTGGTGTAACGCAGTATTTT.

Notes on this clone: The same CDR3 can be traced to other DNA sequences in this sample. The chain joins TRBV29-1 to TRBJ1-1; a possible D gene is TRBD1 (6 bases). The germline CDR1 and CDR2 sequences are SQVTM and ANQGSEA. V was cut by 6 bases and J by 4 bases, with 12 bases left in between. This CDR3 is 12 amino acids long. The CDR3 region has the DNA TGCAGCGTCCAGGGGTGGGTCACTGAAGCTTTCTTT. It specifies CSVQGWVTEAFF.

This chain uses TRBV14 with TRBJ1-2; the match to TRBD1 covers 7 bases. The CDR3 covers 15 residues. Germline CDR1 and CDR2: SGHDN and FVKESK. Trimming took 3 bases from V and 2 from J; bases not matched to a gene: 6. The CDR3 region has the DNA TGTGCCAGCAGCCACTGGGACAGAAACAACTATGGCTACACCTTC. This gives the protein CASSHWDRNNYGYTF.

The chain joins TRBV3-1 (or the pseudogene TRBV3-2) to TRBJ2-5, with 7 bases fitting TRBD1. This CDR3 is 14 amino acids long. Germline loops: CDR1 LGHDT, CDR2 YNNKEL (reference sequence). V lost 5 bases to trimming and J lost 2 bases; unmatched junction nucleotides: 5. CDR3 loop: CASSYRQGQETQYF. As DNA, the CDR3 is TGTGCCAGCAGCTACAGACAGGGTCAAGAGACCCAGTACTTC.